The 24 T cell receptor beta chains in this list originate from one sample, sequenced in a study of blood T cell repertoires in COVID-19. Method: immunoSEQ multiplex PCR; TCRdb's copy keeps in-frame clones and lacks some. The sample carries over 200,000 clones, around nine tenths recorded once. The specimen was peripheral blood. All receptors derive from a man aged 55 to 69 with COVID-19, enrolled during active disease.

The V gene is TRBV6-5, the J gene TRBJ1-5, with D unclear. Trimming stripped 7 bases from V and 0 bases from J, with 10 bases between. CDR1 MNHEY and CDR2 SVGAGI come from the germline V gene. CDR3 length equals 14 residues. This chain's CDR3 is CASTSINSNQPQHF. CDR3 nucleotides: TGTGCCAGCACGAGTATCAATAGCAATCAGCCCCAGCATTTT.

The chain has TRBV21-1 and TRBJ2-5; the D call in the table, TRBD2, was not verified against the DNA. TRBV21-1 is recorded as a pseudogene. The CDR3 has 14 residues. CDR3 bases: TGTGCCAGCAGCAAAGTAGTCCCCGGGGAGACCCAGTACTTC. It encodes CASSKVVPGETQYF.

The chain is built from TRBV6-2 or TRBV6-3 and TRBJ1-1, with 7 bases aligning to TRBD1. CDR1 and CDR2 from the germline V gene are MNHEY and SVGEGT. CDR3 length equals 14 residues. The V and J ends lost 6 bases and 5 bases, in that order; junction bases with no gene match: 9. CDR3 in amino acids: CASSRTGDYTEAFF. The CDR3 DNA reads as TGTGCCAGCAGCCGCACAGGGGATTATACTGAAGCTTTCTTT.

This chain connects TRBV11-2 to TRBJ2-2; 9 bases agree with TRBD2. The CDR3 totals 15 residues. Germline V gene lookup returns CDR1 SGHAT and CDR2 FQNNGV. With V trimmed by 3 bases and J by 5 bases, 4 bases remained unmatched. The CDR3 loop is CASSFSSGETGELFF. CDR3 DNA sequence: TGTGCCAGCAGCTTCTCTAGCGGGGAAACCGGGGAGCTGTTTTTT.

This clone was picked up a small number of times. This chain connects TRBV6-5 to TRBJ1-2; no firm D call. V was shortened by 5 bases and J by 4 bases, with 14 bases between the two germline ends. The CDR3 runs to 14 residues. CDR1 is MNHEY and CDR2 is SVGAGI in the germline V gene. CDR3 region: CASSRKGGLYGYTF. The CDR3 coding sequence is TGTGCCAGCAGTAGAAAGGGCGGACTCTATGGCTACACCTTC.

CDR3: CASSAGTSGSYEQYF. For the CDR3, the DNA is TGTGCCAGCAGCGCAGGGACTAGCGGATCCTACGAGCAGTACTTC. This rearrangement joins TRBV3-1 (or the pseudogene TRBV3-2) to TRBJ2-7; 11 nucleotides align to TRBD2. There are 15 residues in the CDR3. V trimming: 5 bases; J trimming: 1 base; junction bases outside the gene matches: 4. Germline lookup yields CDR1 LGHDT and CDR2 YNNKEL (reference sequence).

The chain has TRBV7-9 and TRBJ2-3, with 8 bases aligning to TRBD1. The CDR3 totals 15 residues. Germline-derived CDR1 and CDR2 are SEHNR and FQNEAQ (reference sequence). Germline trimming cut 3 bases from V and 0 bases from J; bases unmatched to any gene: 2. The CDR3 spells CASSLRQGSTDTQYF. The CDR3 nucleotides are TGTGCCAGCAGCTTGAGACAGGGGAGCACAGATACGCAGTATTTT.

The V call is TRBV4-1, the J call TRBJ1-1, with 7 bases fitting TRBD1. The V gene end was trimmed by 0 bases and the J gene end by 10 bases; junction bases not matched to a gene: 8. There are 14 residues in the CDR3. Germline V gene data show CDR1 as MGHRA and CDR2 as YSYEKL. CDR3 region: CASSQEGKGAGAFF. CDR3 coding DNA: TGCGCCAGCAGCCAAGAAGGTAAGGGGGCTGGAGCTTTCTTT.

The genes are TRBV5-1 and TRBJ2-5, with 7 bases that match TRBD2. Germline values: CDR1 SGHRS, CDR2 YFSETQ. The CDR3 sequence is 13 residues long. Germline trimming cut 4 bases from V and 4 bases from J; bases unmatched to any gene: 4. The DNA for the CDR3 is TGCGCCAGCAGCAGGACTAGGAGAGAGACCCAGTACTTC. Amino acids: CASSRTRRETQYF.

Turning to this clone: In the same sample, other DNA sequences code for this CDR3. V and J are TRBV3-1 (or the pseudogene TRBV3-2) and TRBJ1-1; a weak D match, TRBD1 (5 bases). V lost 5 bases and J lost 1, with 11 bases in between. Germline loops: CDR1 LGHDT, CDR2 YNNKEL (reference sequence). This CDR3 is built from 14 residues. The CDR3 DNA follows: TGTGCCAGCAGCTTTACCGGGGGGAACACTGAAGCTTTCTTT. It translates to CASSFTGGNTEAFF.

The rearrangement joins TRBV28 to TRBJ1-1; D gene uncertain. Trimming left V 6 bases short and J 1 base short, with 12 bases between. Germline loops: CDR1 MDHEN, CDR2 SYDVKM. This CDR3 comprises 14 residues. The CDR3 DNA sequence: TGTGCCAGCAGATGGATGGGAGCGAACACTGAAGCTTTCTTT. Residues: CASRWMGANTEAFF. The whole variable domain, filled in from reference TRBV28 and TRBJ1-1, reads DVKVTQSSRYLVKRTGEKVFLECVQDMDHENMFWYRQDPGLGLRLIYFSYDVKMKEKGDIPEGYSVSREKKERFSLILESASTNQTSMYLCASRWMGANTEAFFGQGTRLTVV.

V gene TRBV9 combines with J gene TRBJ1-2; D is possibly TRBD1 (5 bases). The germline V gene encodes CDR1 SGDLS and CDR2 YYNGEE. V was shortened by 3 bases and J by 4 bases, with 16 bases between the two germline ends. This CDR3 region has 15 residues. CDR3 loop: CASSASGFPLYGYTF. In DNA form, the CDR3 reads TGTGCCAGCAGCGCCTCAGGGTTCCCCCTCTATGGCTACACCTTC.

The chain couples TRBV10-2 to TRBJ1-1; possible D gene TRBD1, 6 bases. V was cut by 7 bases and J by 0 bases, with 12 bases left in between. CDR1 and CDR2 (germline): WSHSY, SAAADI. The CDR3 runs 14 residues. The CDR3 sequence is CASKRGQVNTEAFF. The CDR3 DNA reads as TGCGCCAGCAAGAGGGGACAAGTGAACACTGAAGCTTTCTTT.

The chain joins TRBV7-9 to TRBJ1-5; the D is unclear. V lost 1 base to trimming and J lost 0 bases, with 7 bases between them. The CDR3 extends over 15 amino acids. Germline V gene lookup returns CDR1 SEHNR and CDR2 FQNEAQ (reference sequence). The CDR3 DNA reads as TGTGCCAGCAGCTTAGACGGGAGTAGCAATCAGCCCCAGCATTTT. Its protein is CASSLDGSSNQPQHF.

The gene calls are TRBV5-4 and TRBJ2-6; a weak D match, TRBD1 (5 bases). The CDR3 is 15 amino acids. Germline lookup yields CDR1 SGHNT and CDR2 YYREEE (reference sequence). Trimming took off 3 bases at V and 1 base at J, with 8 bases between the two ends. DNA of the CDR3: TGTGCCAGCAGCTCACAGGTATCTGGGGCCAACGTCCTGACTTTC. Its protein product is CASSSQVSGANVLTF.

This clone appeared a few times. The chain uses TRBV3-1 (or the pseudogene TRBV3-2) and TRBJ2-3; 9 nucleotides line up with TRBD2. Germline assignment: CDR1 LGHDT and CDR2 YNNKEL (reference sequence). The CDR3 is 20 residues long. The V gene end was trimmed by 0 bases and the J gene end by 0 bases; junction bases not matched to a gene: 13. The CDR3 DNA follows: TGTGCCAGCAGCCAAGAAGGACTAGCGTTTCGCCAAACCAGCACAGATACGCAGTATTTT. Translating it yields CASSQEGLAFRQTSTDTQYF.

This sequence joins TRBV5-4 and TRBJ2-1, with TRBD1 matching 9 bases. The V gene's germline CDR1 is SGHNT and CDR2 YYREEE (reference sequence). The junction had 6 bases not matched to a gene; V was cut back by 2 bases and J by 6 bases. The CDR3 spans 15 residues. The DNA for the CDR3 is TGTGCCAGCAGCTTCCCGGGACAGGGTGGCAATGAGCAGTTCTTC. This codes for CASSFPGQGGNEQFF.

The chain carries TRBV25-1 and TRBJ1-4, with 9 bases matching TRBD1. With 3 bases clipped from V and 0 bases from J, the junction kept 5 bases outside the gene matches. Looked up from germline, CDR1 is MGHDK and CDR2 is SYGVNS. CDR3 length: 17 residues. CDR3 sequence: CASSDQDRGTTNEKLFF. CDR3 nucleotide sequence: TGTGCCAGCAGTGACCAGGACAGGGGTACAACTAATGAAAAACTGTTTTTT.

V and J are TRBV30 and TRBJ2-5; 7 bases agree with TRBD2. The J segment lost 2 bases and the V segment lost 3 bases, leaving 6 bases of the junction unmatched. The germline V gene encodes CDR1 GTSNPN and CDR2 SVGIG (reference sequence). The CDR3 is made up of 14 amino acids. The DNA for the CDR3 is TGTGCCTGGAGAAGGGGCGGGGGACAAGAGACCCAGTACTTC. Translating it yields CAWRRGGGQETQYF. Complete variable domain (other parts from reference TRBV30 and TRBJ2-5): SQTIHQWPATLVQPVGSPLSLECTVEGTSNPNLYWYRQAAGRGLQLLFYSVGIGQISSEVPQNLSASRPQDRQFILSSKKLLLSDSGFYLCAWRRGGGQETQYFGPGTRLLVL.

The chain employs TRBV5-1 and TRBJ1-2; 9 positions match TRBD1. The CDR3 spans 14 residues. Losses at the gene ends were 3 bases for V and 6 bases for J; bases not matched to a gene: 6. Germline V gene data show CDR1 as SGHRS and CDR2 as YFSETQ. The CDR3 bases are TGCGCCAGCAGCTCGATCGGGACAGGGAATGGCTACACCTTC. Amino acids: CASSSIGTGNGYTF.

The chain links TRBV11-2 to TRBJ1-2, with D unresolved. V was trimmed by 5 bases and J by 0 bases, leaving 13 bases between them. The CDR3 contains 15 residues. The germline V gene encodes CDR1 SGHAT and CDR2 FQNNGV. In nucleotides, the CDR3 is TGTGCCAGCAGCGCCCCAAGCCTCACTAACTATGGCTACACCTTC. Amino acid sequence: CASSAPSLTNYGYTF.

This sequence joins TRBV10-3 and TRBJ2-7, with 8 bases that match TRBD1. The CDR3 length is 15 residues. V lost 4 bases, J lost 2 bases, and 7 bases stayed unmatched. Per the germline V gene, CDR1 is ENHRY and CDR2 is SYGVKD. Here the CDR3 reads CAISAPGQGAYEQYF. CDR3 DNA sequence: TGTGCCATCAGTGCCCCCGGACAGGGAGCCTACGAGCAGTACTTC.

The chain couples TRBV19 to TRBJ1-4, with TRBD1 matching over 8 bases. The CDR3 runs 13 residues. CDR1 is LNHDA, CDR2 SQIVND, per germline (reference sequence). V trimming: 10 bases; J trimming: 5 bases; junction bases outside the gene matches: 6. The CDR3 bases are TGTGCCACCGTTAACAGGGGGAATGAAAAACTGTTTTTT. This encodes CATVNRGNEKLFF.

The chain couples TRBV11-2 to TRBJ2-3; TRBD2 matches at 8 bases. Germline CDR1 is SGHAT and CDR2 is FQNNGV. There are 13 residues in the CDR3. Trimming at V came to 7 bases and at J to 4 bases, leaving 4 bases not matched to a gene. The CDR3 is CASTAGLADTQYF. CDR3 DNA sequence: TGTGCCAGCACTGCGGGACTAGCAGATACGCAGTATTTT. Using reference TRBV11-2 and TRBJ2-3 for the parts outside the CDR3, the full variable domain is EAGVAQSPRYKIIEKRQSVAFWCNPISGHATLYWYQQILGQGPKLLIQFQNNGVVDDSQLPKDRFSAERLKGVDSTLKIQPAKLEDSAVYLCASTAGLADTQYFGPGTRLTVL.